This T cell receptor beta chain was identified during a study of response to subunit inactivated influenza vaccine. This clonotype was picked up many times. Germline CDR1 and CDR2: SGHDN and FVKESK. With 6 bases clipped from V and 1 base from J, the junction kept 2 bases outside the gene matches. The CDR3 consists of 14 residues. MiXCR, run by TCRdb on the RT-PCR reads, gives a single entry per CDR3 protein. The sample has 500,000 or so distinct CDR3 sequences; about 10% are singletons. The sequence derives from a man over 45 who received an inactivated influenza vaccine. The specimen was PBMCs from blood, collected 40 to 50 days after vaccination. The J gene is TRBJ2-2, the V gene TRBV14, with 7 bases aligning to TRBD2. The CDR3: CASRSGVNTGELFF. The CDR3 DNA follows: TGTGCCAGCAGGAGCGGGGTGAACACCGGGGAGCTGTTTTTT.